What follows is one TCR beta chain and its context. The antigen it binds to is not known. Per-base qualities were not stored, and no clone one base away is much larger. Trimming takes 1 base from V and 0 bases from J, and the germline ends sit 16 bases apart. There are 18 amino acids in the CDR3, from cysteine to phenylalanine inclusive. Kept here is only the CDR3 DNA, which spans 54 bases and is read in frame from base 1. CDR1 and CDR2 are drawn from the germline V gene (reference sequence): MNHEY, SMNVEV. Using the deep immunoSEQ assay, multiplex PCR amplified TCR CDR3 regions from genomic DNA. Extracted genomic DNA from each cell subset was spread evenly across all wells of several immunoSEQ 96-well plates, with each plate serving as a replicate. For sorted subsets, each replicate PCR was loaded with roughly 0.2 ug genomic DNA, equivalent to 25,000 to 30,000 T cell genomes. Purified libraries were measured with a Qubit 3.0 fluorometer, size-checked on a Bioanalyzer 2100, and measured again with the KAPA Library Quantification kit. Each immunoSEQ 96-well plate was sequenced on its own single-read 150-cycle Illumina NextSeq 550 flow cell. In the source study's methods: Because only junctional sequences without quality scores were contained in the immunoSEQ output, filtering matching that applied to full-length reads could not be performed. To assign V/J genes and CDR3, sequences were annotated against IMGT germline references using PyIR, a Python wrapper for IgBLAST v1.9. Reads were filtered out if the reads had weak V/J assignments (E-value above 1e-6), no CDR3, stop codons, out-of-frame junctions, or ambiguous translated residues. V3J clonotypes were defined as sequences sharing an identical inferred V gene, J gene, and CDR3 amino acid sequence. The percentage overlap between two repertoires was calculated by dividing the number of shared unique clonotypes by the size of the smaller repertoire. RTK rarefaction, the Chao1 estimator, and Recon v2.1 estimates of unobserved clonotypes were used to assess repertoire richness. Generation probabilities were computed with OLGA for all TCRbeta clonotypes obtained by the gDNA method from four donors. In TCRdb, the immuneACCESS table is reduced to in-frame sequences with V and J assigned. These tables do not hold every clone; where another copy was compared, an unresolved V gene accounts for under half, and the others remain unexplained. V and J calls and clone size follow that table, whereas D and trimming were derived from the DNA. This sample has approximately 1,000,000 clones in its table, and around 78% of those were observed once. Of the sample, roughly 0.56% is held by the ten largest clones.

This entry is derived from a study of shared clonotypes between healthy human individuals (dated by TCRdb to about 2020). For the study in its entirety: A couple of women and three men aged 18 to 49 years were included in the cohort. For each donor, CD4 naive and CD4 memory were each given three plates, CD8 naive was given two plates, and CD8 memory was given one plate. Blood TCR repertoires of a handful of healthy adults were deeply sequenced to estimate repertoire size and the extent of clonotype sharing between individuals. Libraries were prepared and TCR repertoires were sequenced by different laboratories using diverse techniques, in order to increase sequencing depth and limit assay-specific biases. Per donor, leukapheresis produced somewhere between about 0.85 and 9.5 billion PBMCs.

The study at large found these results: Clonotypes shared by all four sorted-subset donors showed higher generation probabilities than non-shared clonotypes. Naive subsets generally had larger estimated clonotype richness than memory subsets did. The genetic and exposure-history diversity represented was limited by the small number of donors. Rarefaction of sorted-subset datasets indicated incomplete sequencing despite the large sequencing depth. Only blood was sampled, and tissue TCR repertoires likely differ from those in blood. Sharing across a few donors was observed for around 4.8% of naive CD4, over 3% of naive CD8, over 2% of memory CD4, and around 0.4% of memory CD8 clonotypes. Pairwise subsampling indicated that sequencing depth was expected to affect the degree of clonotype sharing among donors.

Donors were healthy HIV-negative adults with no recently reported acute infections or vaccinations. Every donor was a Caucasian adult residing in Nashville, Tennessee, USA. CD4+ T cells were enriched by magnetic negative selection, after which naive cells were positively selected on CD45RA and the negative fraction was taken as the memory subset. Blood was collected by leukapheresis, and PBMCs were isolated by Ficoll-Histopaque density gradient centrifugation and then cryopreserved in liquid nitrogen vapor phase. Analytical flow cytometry was used to check the purity and quantity of every magnetically sorted T cell population. From each sorted fraction, genomic DNA was isolated and quantified by UV absorbance on a Nanodrop 2000c.

The specimen was memory CD4+ T cells from PBMCs. Explained via the paper, the cell subset or site label denotes: CD45RA-negative fraction. The V and J segments used are TRBV27 and TRBJ1-3; a weak D assignment points to TRBD1 (6 bases agree). The sequence was obtained from a man aged 18 to 30 in good health. Some clones in this sample may be carry-over from other donors' samples. CDR3 loop: CASSLYGAGHNSGNTIYF. The DNA is TGTGCCAGCAGTTTATACGGCGCGGGACACAACTCTGGAAACACCATATATTTT.